This T cell receptor (beta chain) was documented in a study of T cells expressing NK-cell markers. The wider study: Of eight sequenced donors, seven were HCMV-seropositive and one HCMV-seronegative.

For each CDR3 protein, TCRdb gives one entry from its re-call of the 5' RACE reads, without DNA. The sample includes almost 450,000 distinct CDR3 sequences. There are 16 residues in the CDR3. Germline values: CDR1 DFQATT, CDR2 SNEGSKA (reference sequence). J is TRBJ1-5 and V is TRBV20-1. The TCR comes from a woman aged 18-70 years in good health. The sequenced sample was blood T cells: a sorted CD56 or NKG2C T cell subset, CD4+ or CD8+ T cells, or bulk PBMC T cells (not recorded which). CDR3 sequence reads: CSARGPDPTSNQPQHF.